This T cell receptor beta chain was identified in a study of blood T cell repertoires in COVID-19 (dated by TCRdb to 2020 to 2022). Some background on the complete study: Collaborator samples came from the United States, Italy and Spain and covered acute and convalescent phases of COVID-19. The material from the prospective study consisted of cDNA or gDNA derived from T cells, B-cell-depleted T cells, or PBMCs. The dataset comprised deeply sampled blood TCRbeta repertoires from subjects exposed to, actively infected with, or recovered from COVID-19. The repertoires were released in a freely available public database intended as a resource for research on the immune response to SARS-CoV-2. Samples were obtained from the ongoing ImmuneRACE study (first 160 participants) and from roughly 1,300 subjects provided by 6 global collaborators. Nearly every sample came with metadata listing a de-identified subject ID, COVID-19 status, age in years and sex. Where available, HLA class I and class II types were taken from metadata supplied by the sample provider and were not determined by assay-based typing.

With regard to this clone: Its cognate antigen has yet to be identified. No base quality information exists; no much larger clone differs at one position.

Overall study results and their limits: Clinical and demographic metadata were provided uncurated, with the amount varying by source and participant.

The CDR3 covers 13 residues, taking in both the cysteine and the phenylalanine. Only the CDR3 part of the read is kept: 39 bases, read in frame from the first base. The V end loses 2 bases and the J end loses 9 bases, and a stretch of 14 bases separates them. The CDR1 and CDR2 encoded by the germline V gene are MGHRA and YSYEKL. One collaborating source in Seattle enrolled patients while the patients were actively infected and followed the patients over time throughout the course of disease. The collaborating institutions used their own protocols to collect whole blood in K2EDTA tubes. For TCRbeta analysis, collaborators shipped samples in one of three forms: frozen whole blood, isolated PBMCs, or DNA extracted from either of those sample types. TCRbeta CDR3 regions were amplified from genomic DNA by means of the immunoSEQ Assay, a bias-controlled multiplex PCR. As for how the authors treated the data: The number of nucleated cells in each sample was estimated by amplification of reference gene primers within the assay. To quantify the absolute abundance of each unique TCRbeta CDR3 rearrangement, sequence reads were collapsed and filtered. Productive Simpson clonality was computed per sample as the square root of Simpson's diversity index over productive rearrangements. TCRdb obtained this table from immuneACCESS and retained in-frame rearrangements with V and J assigned. These tables miss some clones; where compared with another copy, unresolved V genes account for less than half of the shortfall, and the remainder is unexplained. Clone size and the V and J calls come from that table; the DNA yielded D and trimming. The sample includes 300,000 to 350,000 clones, with roughly 87% observed a single time. Clones ranked in the top ten supply roughly a tenth of the sample.

What was sequenced was peripheral blood. The TCR comes from a man younger than 45 with COVID-19, enrolled during active disease. The sequence is built from TRBV4-1 and TRBJ2-7; the D gene is perhaps TRBD2, from 9 matching bases. This receptor has the CDR3 CASSQSGGTGQYF. The DNA sequence is given as TGCGCCAGCAGCCAAAGCGGGGGGACAGGGCAGTACTTC.